The clone carrying this TCR beta chain has only a few counts. Profiled with immunoSEQ multiplex PCR; TCRdb holds only in-frame clones, not every one. The sample contains a few hundred thousand clones, 80% to 90% of which appear only once. This CDR3 is 14 amino acids long. Germline-derived CDR1 and CDR2 are GTSNPN and SVGIG (reference sequence). This sample is drawn from a study of blood T cell repertoires in COVID-19. Participants came from about two dozen US areas, aged roughly 18 to 89 years. In assigning cohorts, the study relied on participant-reported clinical history. Resolution of symptoms, clearance, or two negative PCRs was present in recovered Cohort 3 donors.

The TCR comes from a woman under 30 who had recovered from COVID-19. Specimen: PBMCs or T cells enriched from blood (not recorded which). The chain couples TRBV30 to TRBJ1-2; 11 bases align to TRBD1. The CDR3 bases are TGTGCTTTTATAGAGGGACAGGGGGATTATGGCTACACCTTC. It is translated as CAFIEGQGDYGYTF.